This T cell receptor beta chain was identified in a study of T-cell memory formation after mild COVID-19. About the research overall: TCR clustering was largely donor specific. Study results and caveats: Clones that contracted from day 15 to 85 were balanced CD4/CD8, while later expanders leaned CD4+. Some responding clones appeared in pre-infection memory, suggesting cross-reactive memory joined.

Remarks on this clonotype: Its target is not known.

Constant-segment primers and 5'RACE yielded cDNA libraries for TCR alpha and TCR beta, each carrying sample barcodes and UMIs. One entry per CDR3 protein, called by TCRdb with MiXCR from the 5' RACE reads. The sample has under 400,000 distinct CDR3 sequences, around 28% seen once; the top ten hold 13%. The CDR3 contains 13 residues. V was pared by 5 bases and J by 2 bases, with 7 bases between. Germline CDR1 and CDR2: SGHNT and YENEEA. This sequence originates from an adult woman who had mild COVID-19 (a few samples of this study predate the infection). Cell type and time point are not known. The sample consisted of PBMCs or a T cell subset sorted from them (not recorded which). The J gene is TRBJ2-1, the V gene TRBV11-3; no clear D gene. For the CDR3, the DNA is TGTGCCAGCAGCCCCCTAGCCTACAATGAGCAGTTCTTC. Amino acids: CASSPLAYNEQFF.